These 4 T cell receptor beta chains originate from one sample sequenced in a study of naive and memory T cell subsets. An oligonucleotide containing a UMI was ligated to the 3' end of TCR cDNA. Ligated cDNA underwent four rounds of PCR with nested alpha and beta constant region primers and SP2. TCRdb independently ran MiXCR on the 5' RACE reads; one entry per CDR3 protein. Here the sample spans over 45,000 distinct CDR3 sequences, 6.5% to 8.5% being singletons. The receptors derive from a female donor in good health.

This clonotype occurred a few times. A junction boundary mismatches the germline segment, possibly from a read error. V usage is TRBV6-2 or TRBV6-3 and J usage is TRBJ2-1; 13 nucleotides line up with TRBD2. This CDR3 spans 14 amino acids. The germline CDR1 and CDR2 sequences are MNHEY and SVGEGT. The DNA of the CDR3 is TGTGCCAGCACCCTACACGTCGGGACTAGCGGGGAAGTCTTC. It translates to CASTLHVGTSGEVF.

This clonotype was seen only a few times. Here the CDR3 reads CSAREWTETGELFF. CDR3 bases: TGCAGTGCTAGAGAATGGACAGAAACCGGGGAGCTGTTTTTT. This chain connects TRBV20-1 to TRBJ2-2; a weak D match, TRBD1 (6 bases). Germline V gives CDR1 DFQATT, CDR2 SNEGSKA (reference sequence). V was cut by 0 bases and J by 5 bases, with 10 bases left in between. The CDR3 totals 14 residues.

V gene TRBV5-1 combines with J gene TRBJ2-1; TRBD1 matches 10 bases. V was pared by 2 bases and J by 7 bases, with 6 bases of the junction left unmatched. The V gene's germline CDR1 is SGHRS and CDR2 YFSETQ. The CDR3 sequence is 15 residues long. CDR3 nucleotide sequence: TGCGCCAGCAGCTTCCAGGGACAGGGGAATAATGAGCAGTTCTTC. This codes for CASSFQGQGNNEQFF.

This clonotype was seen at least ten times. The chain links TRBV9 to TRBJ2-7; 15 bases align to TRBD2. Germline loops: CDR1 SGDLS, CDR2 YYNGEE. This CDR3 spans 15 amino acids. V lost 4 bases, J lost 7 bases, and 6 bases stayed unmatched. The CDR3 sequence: CASSRGLAGGQEQYF. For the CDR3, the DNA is TGTGCCAGCAGCCGCGGACTAGCGGGGGGGCAAGAGCAGTACTTC.